The rows below give T cell receptor beta chains drawn from one sample of a study of cytomegalovirus exposure and HLA in healthy donors. Produced via immunoSEQ multiplex PCR; TCRdb's table is partial and in-frame only. The sample consists of 200,000 to 250,000 clones, approximately 80% of them appearing once. The sample comprised PBMCs. The receptors come from a male donor in good health and CMV-seronegative. Both conserved end residues are part of each CDR3. Each record gives: V gene, clone size, D gene, J gene, CDR3 protein, CDR3 DNA. The D gene is left open where the match is weak. Clone size is not always given. Where it is, it says once, few, many or a class for expanded clones.

v_call: TRBV18
clone_size: .
d_call: TRBD2
j_call: TRBJ2-7
cdr3_aa: CASSGRGLPLDEQYF
cdr3_nt: TGTGCCAGCTCGGGGAGGGGACTTCCTCTGGACGAGCAGTACTTC

v_call: TRBV7-2
clone_size: .
d_call: TRBD2
j_call: TRBJ2-7
cdr3_aa: CASSLGSAGAYEQYF
cdr3_nt: TGTGCCAGCAGCTTAGGATCAGCGGGAGCCTACGAGCAGTACTTC

v_call: TRBV28
clone_size: .
d_call: TRBD2
j_call: TRBJ2-3
cdr3_aa: CASIPKASGSFYTQYF
cdr3_nt: TGTGCCAGCATTCCGAAGGCTAGCGGGAGTTTCTATACGCAGTATTTT

v_call: TRBV28
clone_size: .
d_call: .
j_call: TRBJ1-3
cdr3_aa: CASSPQGSSGNTIYF
cdr3_nt: TGTGCCAGCAGTCCCCAGGGGAGCTCTGGAAACACCATATATTTT

v_call: TRBV2
clone_size: .
d_call: .
j_call: TRBJ1-2
cdr3_aa: CASSDQQGYGYTF
cdr3_nt: TGTGCCAGCAGTGACCAACAGGGTTATGGCTACACCTTC

v_call: TRBV5-1
clone_size: .
d_call: TRBD2
j_call: TRBJ2-1
cdr3_aa: CASSSTTSGIMWEQFF
cdr3_nt: TGCGCCAGCAGCAGCACGACTAGCGGGATCATGTGGGAGCAGTTCTTC

v_call: TRBV21-1
clone_size: .
d_call: .
j_call: TRBJ2-5
cdr3_aa: CASSKVAGTAQETQYF
cdr3_nt: TGTGCCAGCAGCAAAGTAGCCGGGACAGCCCAAGAGACCCAGTACTTC

v_call: TRBV19
clone_size: .
d_call: .
j_call: TRBJ1-2
cdr3_aa: CASSIAQGSYGYTF
cdr3_nt: TGTGCCAGTAGTATAGCGCAGGGTTCCTATGGCTACACCTTC

v_call: TRBV7-9
clone_size: .
d_call: .
j_call: TRBJ2-3
cdr3_aa: CSSSFGRTDTQYF
cdr3_nt: TGTTCCAGCAGCTTTGGGAGAACAGATACGCAGTATTTT

v_call: TRBV7-6
clone_size: few
d_call: .
j_call: TRBJ1-4
cdr3_aa: CASSLFENEKLFF
cdr3_nt: TGTGCCAGCAGCTTATTCGAGAATGAAAAACTGTTTTTT

v_call: TRBV5-1
clone_size: .
d_call: TRBD2
j_call: TRBJ2-1
cdr3_aa: CASSFWTSGVSSYNEQFF
cdr3_nt: TGCGCCAGCAGCTTTTGGACTAGCGGGGTCAGCTCCTACAATGAGCAGTTCTTC

v_call: TRBV10-2
clone_size: .
d_call: .
j_call: TRBJ2-5
cdr3_aa: CASSELRTQYF
cdr3_nt: TGCGCCAGCAGTGAGCTGAGGACCCAGTACTTC

v_call: TRBV6-5
clone_size: .
d_call: .
j_call: TRBJ1-1
cdr3_aa: CASTQDRGNTEAFF
cdr3_nt: TGTGCCAGCACTCAGGACAGAGGGAACACTGAAGCTTTCTTT

v_call: TRBV2
clone_size: .
d_call: .
j_call: TRBJ2-7
cdr3_aa: CASSEERTPTYEQYF
cdr3_nt: TGTGCCAGCAGTGAAGAAAGGACACCGACCTACGAGCAGTACTTC

v_call: TRBV4-1
clone_size: .
d_call: .
j_call: TRBJ1-1
cdr3_aa: CASSQDLQGTTEAFF
cdr3_nt: TGCGCCAGCAGCCAAGATTTGCAGGGAACAACTGAAGCTTTCTTT

v_call: TRBV18
clone_size: .
d_call: .
j_call: TRBJ2-2
cdr3_aa: CASSADRGSTGELFF
cdr3_nt: TGTGCCAGCTCCGCCGACCGAGGTAGCACCGGGGAGCTGTTTTTT

v_call: TRBV2
clone_size: .
d_call: .
j_call: TRBJ1-1
cdr3_aa: CASSEGAQAFF
cdr3_nt: TGTGCCAGCAGTGAGGGAGCCCAAGCTTTCTTT

v_call: TRBV7-6
clone_size: .
d_call: TRBD1
j_call: TRBJ1-1
cdr3_aa: CASSHRQGEAFF
cdr3_nt: TGTGCCAGCAGCCACCGACAGGGCGAAGCTTTCTTT

v_call: TRBV9
clone_size: once
d_call: TRBD1
j_call: TRBJ1-1
cdr3_aa: CASSVRDSRLEAFF
cdr3_nt: TGTGCCAGCAGCGTTCGGGACAGCAGACTTGAAGCTTTCTTT

v_call: TRBV7-2
clone_size: .
d_call: TRBD2
j_call: TRBJ2-2
cdr3_aa: CASSEAGTGELFF
cdr3_nt: TGTGCCAGCAGCGAAGCGGGGACCGGGGAGCTGTTTTTT

v_call: TRBV7-2
clone_size: .
d_call: TRBD2
j_call: TRBJ2-7
cdr3_aa: CASSFGLAVDEQYF
cdr3_nt: TGTGCCAGCAGCTTCGGACTAGCAGTCGACGAGCAGTACTTC

v_call: TRBV21-1
clone_size: .
d_call: .
j_call: TRBJ2-3
cdr3_aa: CASSKRPFGDTQYF
cdr3_nt: TGTGCCAGCAGCAAGCGGCCCTTCGGAGATACGCAGTATTTT

v_call: TRBV6-6
clone_size: many
d_call: .
j_call: TRBJ2-7
cdr3_aa: CASRVGDEQYF
cdr3_nt: TGTGCCAGCAGGGTGGGCGACGAGCAGTACTTC

v_call: TRBV5-4
clone_size: .
d_call: TRBD1
j_call: TRBJ2-1
cdr3_aa: CASSNPGQEQFF
cdr3_nt: TGTGCCAGCAGCAACCCGGGACAGGAGCAGTTCTTC

v_call: TRBV6-5
clone_size: .
d_call: .
j_call: TRBJ1-2
cdr3_aa: CASSYSRPGANYGYTF
cdr3_nt: TGTGCCAGCAGTTACTCCCGACCGGGAGCTAACTATGGCTACACCTTC

v_call: TRBV28
clone_size: .
d_call: TRBD2
j_call: TRBJ2-7
cdr3_aa: CASRPTRGGDYEQYF
cdr3_nt: TGTGCCAGCAGACCAACCCGGGGAGGGGACTACGAGCAGTACTTC

v_call: TRBV7-2
clone_size: .
d_call: TRBD2
j_call: TRBJ2-1
cdr3_aa: CASSLALAGGDEQFF
cdr3_nt: TGTGCCAGCAGCTTAGCTCTAGCGGGAGGCGATGAGCAGTTCTTC

v_call: TRBV7-9
clone_size: .
d_call: TRBD1
j_call: TRBJ2-7
cdr3_aa: CSSSSNRGSSEQYF
cdr3_nt: TGTTCCAGCAGCTCAAACAGGGGGTCTAGCGAGCAGTACTTC